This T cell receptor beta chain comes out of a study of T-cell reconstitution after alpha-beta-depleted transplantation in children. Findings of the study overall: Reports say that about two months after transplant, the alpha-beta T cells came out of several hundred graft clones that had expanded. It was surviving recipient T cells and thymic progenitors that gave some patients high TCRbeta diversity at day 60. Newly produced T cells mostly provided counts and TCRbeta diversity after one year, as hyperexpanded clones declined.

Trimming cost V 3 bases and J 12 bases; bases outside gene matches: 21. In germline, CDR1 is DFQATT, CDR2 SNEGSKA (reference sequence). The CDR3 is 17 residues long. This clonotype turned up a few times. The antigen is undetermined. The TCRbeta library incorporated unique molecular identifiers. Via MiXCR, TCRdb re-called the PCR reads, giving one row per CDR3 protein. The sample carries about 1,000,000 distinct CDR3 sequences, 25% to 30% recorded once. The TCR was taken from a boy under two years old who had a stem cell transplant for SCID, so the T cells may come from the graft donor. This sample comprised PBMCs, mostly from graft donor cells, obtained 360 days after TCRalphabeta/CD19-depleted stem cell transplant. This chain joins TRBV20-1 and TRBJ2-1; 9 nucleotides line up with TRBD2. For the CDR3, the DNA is TGCAGTGCTAGTTACGTTCACCTCGGGACTAGCCCATCAAGGCAGTTCTTC. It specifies CSASYVHLGTSPSRQFF.